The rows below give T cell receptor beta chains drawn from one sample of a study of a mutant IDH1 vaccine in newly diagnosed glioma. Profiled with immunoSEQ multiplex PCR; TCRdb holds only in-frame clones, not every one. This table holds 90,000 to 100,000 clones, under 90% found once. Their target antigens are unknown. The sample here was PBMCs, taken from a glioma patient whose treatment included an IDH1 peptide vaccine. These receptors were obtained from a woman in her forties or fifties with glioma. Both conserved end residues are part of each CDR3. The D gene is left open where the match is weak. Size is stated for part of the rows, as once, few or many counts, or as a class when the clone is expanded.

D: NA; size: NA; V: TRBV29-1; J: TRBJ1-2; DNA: TGCAGCGTTGAAGATCAGGGAAGACGCCCTAACTATGGCTACACCTTC; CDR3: CSVEDQGRRPNYGYTF
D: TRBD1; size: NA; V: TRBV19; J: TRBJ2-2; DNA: TGTGCCAGTGTTTGGGGACAGGGAAACACCGGGGAGCTGTTTTTT; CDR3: CASVWGQGNTGELFF
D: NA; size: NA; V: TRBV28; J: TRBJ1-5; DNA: TGTGCCAGCAGACCGAACAATCAGCCCCAGCATTTT; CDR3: CASRPNNQPQHF
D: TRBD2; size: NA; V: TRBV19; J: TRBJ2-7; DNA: TGTGCCAGTAGTGTATCTAGCGGGAGGGCCTACGAGCAGTACTTC; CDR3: CASSVSSGRAYEQYF
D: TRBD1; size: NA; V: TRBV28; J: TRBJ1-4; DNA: TGTGCCAGCAGTCGGCTGACAGGGGCTAATGAAAAACTGTTTTTT; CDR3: CASSRLTGANEKLFF
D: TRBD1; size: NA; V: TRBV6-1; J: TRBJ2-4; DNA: TGTGCCAGCAGTGAACTCAGGGGGCACATTCAGTACTTC; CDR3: CASSELRGHIQYF
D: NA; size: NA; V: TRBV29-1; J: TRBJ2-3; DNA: TGCAGCCAAGAGCCGGGACCAACCACAGATACGCAGTATTTT; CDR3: CSQEPGPTTDTQYF
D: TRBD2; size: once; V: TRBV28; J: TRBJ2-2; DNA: TGTGCCAGCAGCCACGGGACAGGGGGGACTAGCGGGAGTCGGCGGGAGCTGTTTTTT; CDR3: CASSHGTGGTSGSRRELFF
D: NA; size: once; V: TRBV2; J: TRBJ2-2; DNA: TGTGCCAGCAGGGGTTGGGGGCCCGGCACCGGGGAGCTGTTTTTT; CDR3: CASRGWGPGTGELFF
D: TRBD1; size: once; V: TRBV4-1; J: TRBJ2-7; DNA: TGCGCCAGCAGCCAAGATCCAGGGGGCATCTACGAGCAGTACTTC; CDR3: CASSQDPGGIYEQYF
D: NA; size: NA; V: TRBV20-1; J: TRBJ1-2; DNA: TGCAGTGCTTTCAGGGACGGCTACACCTTC; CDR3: CSAFRDGYTF
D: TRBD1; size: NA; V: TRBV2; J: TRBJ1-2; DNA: TGTGCCAGCAGCGTCCGGGACAGGGGGTTGTTC; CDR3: CASSVRDRGLF
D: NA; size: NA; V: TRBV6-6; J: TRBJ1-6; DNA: TGTGCCAGCAGTTACACCCCAGGATCGTCTAATTCACCCCTCCACTTT; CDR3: CASSYTPGSSNSPLHF
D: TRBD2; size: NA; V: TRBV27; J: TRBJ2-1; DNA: TGTGCCAGCAGTCCCCTAGGTAGCGGGGGGGGCAATGAGCAGTTCTTC; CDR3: CASSPLGSGGGNEQFF
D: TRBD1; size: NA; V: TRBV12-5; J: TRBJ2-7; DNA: TGTGCTAGTGGCCCCGGGACAGGGATTTACGAGCAGTACTTC; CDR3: CASGPGTGIYEQYF
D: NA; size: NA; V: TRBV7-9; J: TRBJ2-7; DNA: TGTGCCAGCAGCTTAGATGGCAGAACCTACGAGCAGTACTTC; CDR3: CASSLDGRTYEQYF
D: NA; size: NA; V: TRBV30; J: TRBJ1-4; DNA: TGTGCCTGGAGGACGTACGGTGAAAAACTGTTTTTT; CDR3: CAWRTYGEKLFF
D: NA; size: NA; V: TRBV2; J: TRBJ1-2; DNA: TGTGCCAGGGGAAAGGGGGGCTTCTATGGCTACACCTTC; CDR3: CARGKGGFYGYTF
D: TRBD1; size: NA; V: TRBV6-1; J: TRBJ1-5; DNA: TGTGCCAGCAGTGGCTTGACAGGGTTGGACAATCAGCCCCAGCATTTT; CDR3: CASSGLTGLDNQPQHF
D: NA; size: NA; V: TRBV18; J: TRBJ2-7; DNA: TGTGCCAGCTCACCACCCGGGGGCTACGAGCAGTACTTC; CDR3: CASSPPGGYEQYF
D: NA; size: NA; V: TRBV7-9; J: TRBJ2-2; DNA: TGTGCCAGCAGCTTAGGACGGGTTAACACCGGGGAGCTGTTTTTT; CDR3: CASSLGRVNTGELFF
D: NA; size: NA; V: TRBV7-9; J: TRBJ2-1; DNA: TGTGCCAGCAGCACACTCGGGATTAGCTCCTACAATGAGCAGTTCTTC; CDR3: CASSTLGISSYNEQFF
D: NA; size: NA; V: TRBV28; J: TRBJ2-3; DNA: TGTGCCAGCAGAGGGGCGGCAGATACGCAGTATTTT; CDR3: CASRGAADTQYF
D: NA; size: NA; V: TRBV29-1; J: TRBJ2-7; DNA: TGCAGCGTTGATCCGGGAGAGGACGAGCAGTACTTC; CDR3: CSVDPGEDEQYF
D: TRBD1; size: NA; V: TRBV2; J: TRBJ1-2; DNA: TGTGCCAGCCCTAATGGACAGGGCTATGGCTACACCTTC; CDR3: CASPNGQGYGYTF
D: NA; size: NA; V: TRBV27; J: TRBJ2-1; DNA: TGTGCCAGCAGTTCCCCCCCCGGGACAACTACCGGACTACGTGACCACAATGAGCAGTTCTTC; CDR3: CASSSPPGTTTGLRDHNEQFF